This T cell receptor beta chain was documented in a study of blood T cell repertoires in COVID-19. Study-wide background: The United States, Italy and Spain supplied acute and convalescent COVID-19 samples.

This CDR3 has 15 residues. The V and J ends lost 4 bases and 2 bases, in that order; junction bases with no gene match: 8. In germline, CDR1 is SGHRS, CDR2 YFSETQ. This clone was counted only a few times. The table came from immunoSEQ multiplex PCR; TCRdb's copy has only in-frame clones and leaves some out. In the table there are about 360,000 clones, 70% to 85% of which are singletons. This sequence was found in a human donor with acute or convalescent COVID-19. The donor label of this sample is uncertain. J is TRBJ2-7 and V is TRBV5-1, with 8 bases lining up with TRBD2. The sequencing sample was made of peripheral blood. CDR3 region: CASSILAATAYEQYF. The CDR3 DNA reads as TGCGCCAGCAGCATACTAGCGGCGACGGCCTACGAGCAGTACTTC. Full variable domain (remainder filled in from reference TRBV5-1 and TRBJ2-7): KAGVTQTPRYLIKTRGQQVTLSCSPISGHRSVSWYQQTPGQGLQFLFEYFSETQRNKGNFPGRFSGRQFSNSRSEMNVSTLELGDSALYLCASSILAATAYEQYFGPGTRLTVT.